The 13 T cell receptor beta chains below were found in one sample sequenced in a study of T cells in Graves' hyperthyroidism and ophthalmopathy. RNA transcripts provided the source from which TCR beta CDR3 regions were amplified. The study used the HTBI primer set for a first-round RT-PCR of the TCR CDR3. From the multiplex PCR reads, TCRdb called clonotypes with MiXCR, one entry per CDR3 protein. Counted here are 250,000 to 400,000 distinct CDR3 sequences, roughly 13% occurring once; the ten biggest clones make up 30% to 40%. The sequenced sample consisted of blood. The receptor set was obtained from a woman aged 40 to 50 with Graves' ophthalmopathy.

This clonotype appeared many times. This chain uses TRBV20-1 with TRBJ2-4; 8 nucleotides agree with TRBD2. J was trimmed by 2 bases and V by 7 bases; bases with no gene match: 4. The CDR3 is made up of 13 amino acids. Germline CDR1 reads DFQATT; CDR2 reads SNEGSKA (reference sequence). The CDR3 DNA reads as TGCAGTGTGTTAGCGGGGTCCAAAAACATTCAGTACTTC. Translating gives CSVLAGSKNIQYF.

With respect to this clonotype: Because the CDR3 is missing its conserved closing phenylalanine or tryptophan, this is likely a read error. The chain combines TRBV7-9 with TRBJ1-2; D is possibly TRBD1 (5 bases). Trimming took 1 base from V and 5 from J, leaving 8 bases between them. Germline values: CDR1 SEHNR, CDR2 FQNEAQ (reference sequence). This CDR3 is built from 13 residues. CDR3 protein: CASSLGTLYGYTS. CDR3 in DNA: TGTGCCAGCAGCTTAGGGACACTGTATGGCTACACCTCC.

This clonotype has at least ten counts. DNA for the CDR3: TGCAGTGCTAGGTCCAGGGGTAGCCGGACTGAAGCTTTCTTT. The encoded protein is CSARSRGSRTEAFF. V is TRBV20-1 and J is TRBJ1-1, with D maybe TRBD1 (6 bases). Germline-derived CDR1 and CDR2 are DFQATT and SNEGSKA (reference sequence). The CDR3 is 14 amino acids. The V and J ends lost 3 bases and 5 bases respectively, with 16 bases between them.

This clonotype appeared many times. The rearrangement joins TRBV28 to TRBJ2-4; no reliable D call. The germline gives CDR1 MDHEN, CDR2 SYDVKM. The CDR3 consists of 14 residues. Trimming pared 4 bases from V and 8 bases from J, leaving 15 bases between. The CDR3 DNA sequence: TGTGCCAGCAGTTCCTCCCGGGTTAGAGACATTCAGTACTTC. This sequence encodes CASSSSRVRDIQYF.

In its sample, this clonotype was seen many times. V usage is TRBV19 and J usage is TRBJ1-2; possibly TRBD1 for D (6 bases). This CDR3 has 14 residues. Germline V gene data show CDR1 as LNHDA and CDR2 as SQIVND (reference sequence). V was pared by 5 bases and J by 4 bases, with 14 bases between. The CDR3: CASSSPGHLYGYTF. The CDR3 nucleotides are TGTGCCAGTAGTTCTCCGGGACACCTCTATGGCTACACCTTC.

The sample holds many counts of this clonotype. The gene calls are TRBV7-2 and TRBJ2-7, with D hard to call. Trimming left V 5 bases short and J 3 bases short, with 11 bases between. In germline, CDR1 is SGHTA, CDR2 FQGNSA. CDR3 length: 13 residues. CDR3 DNA: TGTGCCAGCAGCAACATGGGCGGCTACGAGCAGTACTTC. It codes for CASSNMGGYEQYF.

This clonotype was found many times. This chain uses TRBV12-3 or TRBV12-4 with TRBJ2-5, with TRBD2 matching 7 bases. There are 13 residues in the CDR3. V shed 6 bases, J shed 3 bases, and the junction held 4 bases outside the gene matches. The CDR3 spells CASSTAGEETQYF. The CDR3 DNA reads TGTGCCAGCAGCACGGCGGGGGAAGAGACCCAGTACTTC.

This chain joins TRBV30 and TRBJ2-3; D is possibly TRBD1 (5 bases). With 5 bases removed from V and 4 bases from J, the gap between germline ends came to 16 bases. The CDR3 consists of 14 residues. Germline V gives CDR1 GTSNPN, CDR2 SVGIG (reference sequence). CDR3 residues: CAWGRGRSSDTQYF. As DNA, the CDR3 is TGTGCCTGGGGTAGGGGTCGGAGCTCAGATACGCAGTATTTT.

This clonotype was recorded at least ten times. CDR3 DNA sequence: TGTGCCAGCAGCGCCGTGACAGGGGAGAACTACAATGAGCAGTTCTTC. Encoded protein: CASSAVTGENYNEQFF. This sequence joins TRBV7-2 and TRBJ2-1; 8 bases map to TRBD1. This CDR3 region has 16 residues. Germline CDR1 is SGHTA and CDR2 is FQGNSA. V shed 5 bases, J shed 3 bases, and the junction held 9 bases outside the gene matches. Based on the CDR3 plus reference TRBV7-2 and TRBJ2-1, the full variable domain is GAGVSQSPSNKVTEKGKDVELRCDPISGHTALYWYRQSLGQGLEFLIYFQGNSAPDKSGLPSDRFSAERTGGSVSTLTIQRTQQEDSAVYLCASSAVTGENYNEQFFGPGTRLTVL.

This clonotype has ten or more counts. The rearrangement uses TRBV5-1 and TRBJ2-1, with TRBD2 matching 13 bases. The germline gives CDR1 SGHRS, CDR2 YFSETQ. Trimming at V came to 1 base and at J to 7 bases, leaving 2 bases not matched to a gene. CDR3 length: 15 residues. DNA for the CDR3: TGCGCCAGCAGCTTGCGACTAGCGGGGGGAAATGAGCAGTTCTTC. This translates into CASSLRLAGGNEQFF. The full variable domain, in which reference TRBV5-1 and TRBJ2-1 provide the parts outside the CDR3, is KAGVTQTPRYLIKTRGQQVTLSCSPISGHRSVSWYQQTPGQGLQFLFEYFSETQRNKGNFPGRFSGRQFSNSRSEMNVSTLELGDSALYLCASSLRLAGGNEQFFGPGTRLTVL.

CDR3 bases: TGTGCCACCAGTGATTTGCGGCGGGGGGACACCGGGGAGCTGTTTTTT. Translation gives CATSDLRRGDTGELFF. The chain combines TRBV24-1 with TRBJ2-2; 8 nucleotides match TRBD2. V was pared by 0 bases and J by 3 bases, with 2 bases of the junction left unmatched. Germline-derived CDR1 and CDR2 are KGHDR and SFDVKD. The CDR3 loop spans 16 amino acids.

This clonotype was counted at least ten times. The V call is TRBV2, the J call TRBJ2-3; possibly TRBD1 for D (5 bases). The CDR3 loop spans 14 amino acids. With 8 bases removed from V and 4 bases from J, the gap between germline ends came to 16 bases. The germline V gene has CDR1 SNHLY and CDR2 FYNNEI. The CDR3 reads CASQSYRWADTQYF. The CDR3 region has the DNA TGTGCCAGCCAGTCGTACAGGTGGGCAGATACGCAGTATTTT.

This clonotype has ten or more counts. The rearrangement joins TRBV18 to TRBJ1-5; 7 nucleotides match TRBD1. Germline V gene data show CDR1 as KGHSH and CDR2 as LQKENI. CDR3 length equals 15 residues. The junction had 4 bases not matched to a gene; V was cut back by 5 bases and J by 0 bases. CDR3: CASSEQGISNQPQHF. In nucleotides, the CDR3 is TGTGCCAGCTCAGAACAGGGGATTAGCAATCAGCCCCAGCATTTT.